The clone carrying this T cell receptor beta chain was found many times. These data come from a study of blood T cell repertoires in COVID-19. Study as a whole: Italy, Spain and the United States were the sources of the convalescent and acute COVID-19 samples. PBMCs, B-cell-depleted T cells, or T cells provided the cDNA or gDNA that made up the material.

Losses at the gene ends were 6 bases for V and 1 base for J; bases not matched to a gene: 6. CDR3 length: 16 amino acids. Germline CDR1 reads WSHSY; CDR2 reads SAAADI. Clones were sequenced by immunoSEQ multiplex PCR, and TCRdb holds only the in-frame ones, with some missing. This table has about 140,000 clones, approximately 82% appearing once. Sequenced: peripheral blood. The gene calls are TRBV10-2 and TRBJ2-1; TRBD2 matches at 10 bases. The TCR sequence derives from a man aged 55 to 69 with active or convalescent COVID-19. The CDR3 reads CASSPSSGSSYNEQFF. Here the CDR3 DNA reads TGCGCCAGCAGCCCCTCTAGCGGGAGTTCCTACAATGAGCAGTTCTTC.